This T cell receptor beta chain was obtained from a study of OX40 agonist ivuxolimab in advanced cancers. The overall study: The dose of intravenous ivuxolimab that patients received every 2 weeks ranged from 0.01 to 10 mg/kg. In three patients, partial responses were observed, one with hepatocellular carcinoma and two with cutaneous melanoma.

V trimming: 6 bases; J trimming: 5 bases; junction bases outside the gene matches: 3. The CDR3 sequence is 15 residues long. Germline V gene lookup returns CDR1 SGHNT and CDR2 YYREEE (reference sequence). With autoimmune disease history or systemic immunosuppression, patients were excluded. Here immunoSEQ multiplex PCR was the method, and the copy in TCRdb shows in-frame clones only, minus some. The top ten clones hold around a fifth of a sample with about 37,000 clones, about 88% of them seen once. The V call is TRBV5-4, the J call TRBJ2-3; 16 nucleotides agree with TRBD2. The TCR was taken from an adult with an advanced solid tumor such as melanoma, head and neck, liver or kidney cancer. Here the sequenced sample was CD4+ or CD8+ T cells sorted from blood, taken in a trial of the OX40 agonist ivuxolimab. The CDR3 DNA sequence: TGTGCCAGCACTGGGACTAGCGGGGGGGTAGATACGCAGTATTTT. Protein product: CASTGTSGGVDTQYF.